The clone carrying this T cell receptor beta chain was detected many times. Its antigen is unknown. Amplification targeted TCR beta CDR3 regions from RNA transcripts. A first-round RT-PCR of the TCR CDR3 used the HTBI primer set. In TCRdb, the multiplex PCR reads were re-called with MiXCR into one record per CDR3 protein. The sample has under 650,000 distinct CDR3 sequences; 15% to 20% are singletons. A lack of ophthalmopathy progression within 18 months defined stable Graves' hyperthyroidism. The entry originates in a study of T cells in Graves' hyperthyroidism and ophthalmopathy. Regarding the study as a whole: A model of 13 V-J pairs discriminated ophthalmopathy from stable hyperthyroidism.

Sequencing was performed on blood. This clonotype originated in a woman aged 30 to 39 with Graves' hyperthyroidism.

The CDR3 region has the DNA TGTGCCAGCAGACAACAGGGAAGGTTGAACACTGAAGCTTTCTTT. Amino acids: CASRQQGRLNTEAFF. The chain joins TRBV2 to TRBJ1-1; tentatively, D is TRBD1 (6 bases). With 6 bases removed from V and 0 bases from J, the gap between germline ends came to 14 bases. The CDR3 runs 15 residues. Germline V gives CDR1 SNHLY, CDR2 FYNNEI.